These 28 T cell receptor beta chains were all obtained from the same sample, sequenced in a study of T cell responses to AZD1222 COVID-19 vaccine. This table comes from immunoSEQ multiplex PCR, and its TCRdb copy is limited to in-frame clones, with some not included. The table shows approximately 190,000 clones, with approximately 92% occurring only once. The sequenced sample was peripheral blood, obtained on day 0 of AZD1222 vaccination. The receptor set was obtained from an adult in good health.

The chain links TRBV7-2 to TRBJ2-7; possible D gene TRBD2, 5 bases. Germline V CDR1 and CDR2: SGHTA, FQGNSA. The CDR3 has 17 residues. V dropped 5 bases and J dropped 2 bases, with 22 bases sitting between them. CDR3 DNA: TGTGCCAGCAGCCCCCAGGTATTGGCGGGCGTCGCCTACGAGCAGTACTTC. This encodes CASSPQVLAGVAYEQYF. The full variable domain, its missing parts supplied by reference TRBV7-2 and TRBJ2-7, is GAGVSQSPSNKVTEKGKDVELRCDPISGHTALYWYRQSLGQGLEFLIYFQGNSAPDKSGLPSDRFSAERTGGSVSTLTIQRTQQEDSAVYLCASSPQVLAGVAYEQYFGPGTRLTVT.

This clone was picked up one time. The chain uses TRBV19 and TRBJ1-1; D gene ambiguous. V was trimmed by 3 bases and J by 1 base, leaving 12 bases between them. This CDR3 region has 15 residues. CDR1 LNHDA and CDR2 SQIVND come from the germline V gene (reference sequence). The CDR3 sequence: CASSIFSGSNTEAFF. In DNA form, the CDR3 reads TGTGCCAGTAGTATTTTTTCTGGATCGAACACTGAAGCTTTCTTT.

The sample holds one count of this clone. The rearrangement joins TRBV6-5 to TRBJ1-6, with D maybe TRBD1 (5 bases). There are 15 residues in the CDR3. V dropped 6 bases and J dropped 7 bases, with 16 bases sitting between them. Germline V gives CDR1 MNHEY, CDR2 SVGAGI. CDR3 DNA sequence: TGTGCCAGCAGGGGGGTGGGGACGGCGAATTCACCCCTCCACTTT. This encodes CASRGVGTANSPLHF.

A note on this clone: A read error may account for a junction end that differs from germline. CDR3 residues: CASREGQVTGELFF. The CDR3 coding sequence is TGTGCCAGCAGAGAAGGACAGGTTACCGGGGAGCTGTTTTTT. This rearrangement joins TRBV2 to TRBJ2-2; 7 bases map to TRBD1. This CDR3 has 14 residues. Per the germline V gene, CDR1 is SNHLY and CDR2 is FYNNEI.

CDR3 sequence: CASSIDGYQETQYF. As DNA, the CDR3 is TGTGCCAGTAGTATAGATGGGTACCAAGAGACCCAGTACTTC. The rearrangement joins TRBV19 to TRBJ2-5; D not resolved. This CDR3 is 14 amino acids long. Looked up from germline, CDR1 is LNHDA and CDR2 is SQIVND (reference sequence). Trimming pared 0 bases from V and 0 bases from J, leaving 5 bases between.

The chain links TRBV9 to TRBJ2-3; a possible D gene is TRBD2 (7 bases). Trimming left V 2 bases short and J 2 bases short, with 12 bases between. This CDR3 has 15 residues. Germline V CDR1 and CDR2: SGDLS, YYNGEE. The CDR3 DNA is TGTGCCAGCAGCGTCCGGGGGGCCCACACAGATACGCAGTATTTT. Amino acid sequence: CASSVRGAHTDTQYF.

V gene TRBV6-5 combines with J gene TRBJ1-2; TRBD1 matches at 7 bases. The CDR3 is 14 amino acids. The germline CDR1 and CDR2 sequences are MNHEY and SVGAGI. V dropped 5 bases and J dropped 3; count of bases not matched to a gene: 6. DNA for the CDR3: TGTGCCAGCAGTCTGCAGGGGGACTACTATGGCTACACCTTC. The encoded protein is CASSLQGDYYGYTF.

This chain uses TRBV2 with TRBJ1-2; 7 nucleotides match TRBD1. Trimming at V came to 2 bases and at J to 8 bases, leaving 8 bases not matched to a gene. In germline, CDR1 is SNHLY, CDR2 FYNNEI. CDR3 length equals 14 residues. The CDR3 here is CASSEMKGAGGYTF. As DNA, the CDR3 is TGTGCCAGCAGTGAAATGAAGGGGGCAGGCGGCTACACCTTC.

The chain couples TRBV4-1 to TRBJ1-3; TRBD1 is a possible D gene (5 bases). V dropped 4 bases and J dropped 4 bases, with 17 bases sitting between them. The CDR3 length is 16 residues. CDR1 and CDR2 from the germline V gene are MGHRA and YSYEKL. CDR3 nucleotides: TGCGCCAGCAGCCGTGGGGCAGTCCGGGAAGGAAACACCATATATTTT. Amino acids: CASSRGAVREGNTIYF.

This chain connects TRBV9 to TRBJ2-3; D tentatively fits TRBD1 or TRBD2 (6 bases each). The CDR3 length is 17 residues. V lost 4 bases and J 0 bases, leaving 18 bases between the germline ends. Germline V gene data show CDR1 as SGDLS and CDR2 as YYNGEE. The DNA for the CDR3 is TGTGCCAGCAGCCCGACGGTGTGGGGGGCGAGCACAGATACGCAGTATTTT. It specifies CASSPTVWGASTDTQYF.

This clone occurred a few times. This chain links TRBV28 with TRBJ1-1; TRBD1 might be the D (5 bases). This CDR3 has 16 residues. Germline lookup yields CDR1 MDHEN and CDR2 SYDVKM. V was shortened by 7 bases and J by 5 bases, with 23 bases between the two germline ends. The CDR3 nucleotides read TGTGCCAGCATCCCTGACAAATGGGACCCGAGGACTGAAGCTTTCTTT. This translates into CASIPDKWDPRTEAFF.

The chain uses TRBV15 and TRBJ1-1; TRBD1 aligns across 9 bases. The CDR3 sequence is 16 residues long. Looked up from germline, CDR1 is LNHNV and CDR2 is YYDKDF (reference sequence). The junction had 12 bases not matched to a gene; V was cut back by 0 bases and J by 10 bases. This CDR3 reads CATSRDQVQGASRAFF. In DNA form, the CDR3 reads TGTGCCACCAGCAGAGATCAGGTACAGGGGGCGAGTAGAGCTTTCTTT.

V is TRBV11-2 and J is TRBJ2-2; D possibly uses TRBD1 or TRBD2 (5 bases each). V was trimmed by 5 bases and J by 3 bases, leaving 13 bases between them. This CDR3 region has 15 residues. Per the germline V gene, CDR1 is SGHAT and CDR2 is FQNNGV. The CDR3 DNA is TGTGCCAGCAGCATCCTGGTGGGACACACCGGGGAGCTGTTTTTT. As protein: CASSILVGHTGELFF.

The chain joins TRBV6-5 to TRBJ1-1, with TRBD1 matching 8 bases. The CDR3 length is 14 residues. The germline V gene has CDR1 MNHEY and CDR2 SVGAGI. Trimming cost V 8 bases and J 5 bases; bases outside gene matches: 10. In DNA form, the CDR3 reads TGTGCCAGCGGACCAGGGGGCGCTTTTACTGAAGCTTTCTTT. Protein sequence: CASGPGGAFTEAFF.

The V gene is TRBV5-1, the J gene TRBJ1-6; D not certain. Germline CDR1 is SGHRS and CDR2 is YFSETQ. V lost 2 bases and J 0 bases, leaving 3 bases between the germline ends. The CDR3 length is 14 residues. CDR3 residues: CASSFGSYNSPLHF. The CDR3 nucleotides read TGCGCCAGCAGCTTCGGCTCCTATAATTCACCCCTCCACTTT.

CDR3 amino acids: CASSPSRPGAGETQYF. The CDR3 nucleotides read TGTGCCAGCAGCCCGTCCCGTCCAGGCGCGGGGGAGACCCAGTACTTC. This chain joins TRBV7-2 and TRBJ2-5, with D maybe TRBD2 (6 bases). V lost 5 bases to trimming and J lost 5 bases, with 21 bases between them. This CDR3 spans 16 amino acids. Germline V gene data show CDR1 as SGHTA and CDR2 as FQGNSA. The full variable domain, completed using reference TRBV7-2 and TRBJ2-5, is GAGVSQSPSNKVTEKGKDVELRCDPISGHTALYWYRQSLGQGLEFLIYFQGNSAPDKSGLPSDRFSAERTGGSVSTLTIQRTQQEDSAVYLCASSPSRPGAGETQYFGPGTRLLVL.

The rearrangement joins TRBV29-1 to TRBJ1-4; D remains ambiguous. The CDR3 is 13 residues long. Trimming shortened V by 3 bases and J by 8 bases, and 13 bases separated the two germline ends. Germline lookup yields CDR1 SQVTM and CDR2 ANQGSEA. The CDR3: CSVERILGEKLFF. DNA for the CDR3: TGCAGCGTTGAGCGGATTCTCGGCGAAAAACTGTTTTTT.

The rearrangement joins TRBV19 to TRBJ1-1, with 8 bases fitting TRBD1. The CDR3 length is 18 residues. The germline CDR1 and CDR2 sequences are LNHDA and SQIVND (reference sequence). V trimming: 4 bases; J trimming: 3 bases; junction bases outside the gene matches: 16. The CDR3 DNA reads TGTGCCAGTAGTAAACGGACAGGGTCCCTGTTAGTGGACACTGAAGCTTTCTTT. Encoded protein: CASSKRTGSLLVDTEAFF.

The chain recombines TRBV20-1 with TRBJ2-7, with TRBD1 as a possible D gene (5 bases). V lost 5 bases, J lost 2 bases, and 22 bases lay in between. The CDR3 contains 16 residues. The germline V gene encodes CDR1 DFQATT and CDR2 SNEGSKA (reference sequence). CDR3 sequence: CSACGAGLPTTYEQYF. CDR3 nucleotides: TGCAGTGCTTGTGGGGCCGGGCTACCAACGACCTACGAGCAGTACTTC.

The chain recombines TRBV29-1 with TRBJ1-1, with 7 nucleotides matching TRBD1. The CDR3 loop spans 13 amino acids. V dropped 3 bases and J dropped 1; count of bases not matched to a gene: 2. Germline-derived CDR1 and CDR2 are SQVTM and ANQGSEA. The CDR3 sequence is CSVDGTENTEAFF. The CDR3 nucleotides read TGCAGCGTTGATGGGACAGAGAACACTGAAGCTTTCTTT.

This clone was detected only a few times. CDR3 amino acids: CASSEGKLNYGYTF. CDR3 coding DNA: TGCGCCAGCAGTGAGGGGAAGCTTAACTATGGCTACACCTTC. The J gene is TRBJ1-2, the V gene TRBV10-1; D gene uncertain. CDR1 is WNHNN and CDR2 is SYGVQD in the germline V gene (reference sequence). The ends were cut back, 2 bases at V and 1 base at J, with 8 bases in the middle. The CDR3 is made up of 14 amino acids.

The rearrangement links TRBV18 to TRBJ1-1; D not resolved. Germline-derived CDR1 and CDR2 are KGHSH and LQKENI. Trimming took off 2 bases at V and 1 base at J, with 14 bases between the two ends. CDR3 length equals 16 residues. The CDR3 DNA reads TGTGCCAGCTCACCATTCGAGTCGCAAGGGAACACTGAAGCTTTCTTT. It codes for CASSPFESQGNTEAFF.

This clone was recorded only once. The chain employs TRBV6-5 and TRBJ1-6; D unresolved. The CDR3 runs 14 residues. The V end lost 5 bases, the J end lost 7 bases, and 12 bases lay between the germline ends. Germline CDR1 reads MNHEY; CDR2 reads SVGAGI. CDR3 sequence reads: CASSPFGLNSPLHF. The CDR3 bases are TGTGCCAGCAGTCCTTTTGGTCTAAATTCACCCCTCCACTTT.

J is TRBJ1-4 and V is TRBV3-1 (or the pseudogene TRBV3-2); the match to TRBD1 covers 7 bases. The CDR3 runs 16 residues. Germline V lookup: CDR1 LGHDT, CDR2 YNNKEL (reference sequence). With 1 base clipped from V and 3 bases from J, the junction kept 5 bases outside the gene matches. The CDR3 loop is CASSQGKGQPNEKLFF. CDR3 nucleotide sequence: TGTGCCAGCAGCCAAGGAAAGGGACAGCCTAATGAAAAACTGTTTTTT.

This sequence joins TRBV11-3 and TRBJ2-3, with 10 bases that match TRBD2. The CDR3 extends over 16 amino acids. Germline assignment: CDR1 SGHNT and CDR2 YENEEA. J gave up 6 bases and V 3 bases, and 9 bases lay outside the gene matches. CDR3: CASSFVAGGPTDTQYF. Written as DNA, the CDR3 is TGTGCCAGCAGCTTCGTAGCGGGGGGACCTACCGATACGCAGTATTTT.

In the case of this clone: Other DNA sequences within the sample encode an identical CDR3. The genes are TRBV7-3 and TRBJ2-2; no firm D call. V lost 5 bases to trimming and J lost 3 bases, with 4 bases between them. The V gene's germline CDR1 is SGHTA and CDR2 FQGTGA. CDR3 length: 12 amino acids. Here the CDR3 DNA reads TGTGCCAGCAGCCCACACACCGGGGAGCTGTTTTTT. Amino acid sequence: CASSPHTGELFF.

The chain combines TRBV6-5 with TRBJ2-7; tentative D call: TRBD2 (6 bases). Germline assignment: CDR1 MNHEY and CDR2 SVGAGI. The CDR3 totals 12 residues. The ends were cut back, 11 bases at V and 0 bases at J, with 11 bases in the middle. For the CDR3, the DNA is TGTGCCTCCAGGGAGGCCTCCTACGAGCAGTACTTC. It is translated as CASREASYEQYF.

V gene TRBV7-9 combines with J gene TRBJ1-2; D is unclear. Deletions cut 1 base from V and 8 bases from J, with 11 bases between. This CDR3 is 13 amino acids long. Germline loops: CDR1 SEHNR, CDR2 FQNEAQ (reference sequence). CDR3 DNA: TGTGCCAGCAGCTTAGGGACTGGCCGAGGCTACACCTTC. Translation: CASSLGTGRGYTF.